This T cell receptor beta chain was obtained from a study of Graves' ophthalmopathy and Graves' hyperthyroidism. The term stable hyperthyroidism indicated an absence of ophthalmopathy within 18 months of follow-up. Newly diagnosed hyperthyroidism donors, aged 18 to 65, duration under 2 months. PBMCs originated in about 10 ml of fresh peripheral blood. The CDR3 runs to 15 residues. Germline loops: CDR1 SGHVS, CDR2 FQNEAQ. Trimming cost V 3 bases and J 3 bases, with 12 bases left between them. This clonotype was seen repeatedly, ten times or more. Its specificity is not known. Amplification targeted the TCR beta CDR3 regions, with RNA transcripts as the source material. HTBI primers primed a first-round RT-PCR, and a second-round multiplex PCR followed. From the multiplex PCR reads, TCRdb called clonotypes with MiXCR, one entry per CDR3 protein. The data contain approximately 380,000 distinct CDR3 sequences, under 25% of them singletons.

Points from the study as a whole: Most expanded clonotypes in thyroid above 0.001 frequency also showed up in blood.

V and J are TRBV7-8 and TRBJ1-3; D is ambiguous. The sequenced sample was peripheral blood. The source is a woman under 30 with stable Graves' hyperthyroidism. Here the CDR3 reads CASSFRTLGGNTIYF. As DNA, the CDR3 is TGTGCCAGCAGCTTTAGGACTTTGGGTGGAAACACCATATATTTT.